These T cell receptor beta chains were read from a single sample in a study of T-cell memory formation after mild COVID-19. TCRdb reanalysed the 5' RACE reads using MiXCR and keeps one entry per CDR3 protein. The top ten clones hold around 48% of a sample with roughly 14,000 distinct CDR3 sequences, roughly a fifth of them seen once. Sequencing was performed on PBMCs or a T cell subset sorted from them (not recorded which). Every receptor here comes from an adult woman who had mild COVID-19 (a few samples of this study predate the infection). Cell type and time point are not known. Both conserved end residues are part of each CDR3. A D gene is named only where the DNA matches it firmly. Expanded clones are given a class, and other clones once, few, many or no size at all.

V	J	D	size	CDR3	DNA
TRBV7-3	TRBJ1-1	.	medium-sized	CASSLTPVGRNTEAFF	TGTGCCAGCAGCTTAACTCCAGTGGGAAGGAACACTGAAGCTTTCTTT
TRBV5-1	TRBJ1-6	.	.	CASSLEQASPLHF	TGCGCCAGCAGCTTGGAACAAGCCTCACCCCTCCACTTT
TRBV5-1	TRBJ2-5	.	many	CASSLDRETETQYF	TGCGCCAGCAGCTTGGACCGGGAGACGGAGACCCAGTACTTC
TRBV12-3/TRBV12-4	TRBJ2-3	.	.	CASSFWGGAADTQYF	TGTGCCAGCAGTTTCTGGGGCGGGGCTGCAGATACGCAGTATTTT
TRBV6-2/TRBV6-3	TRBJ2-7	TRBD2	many	CASRLAVSYEQYF	TGTGCCAGCCGACTAGCGGTGTCCTACGAGCAGTACTTC
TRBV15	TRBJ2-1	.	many	CATSSRTHPVYNEQFF	TGTGCCACCAGCAGCCGGACTCACCCAGTCTACAATGAGCAGTTCTTC
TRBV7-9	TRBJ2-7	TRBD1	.	CASSFSTDRGPYEQYF	TGTGCCAGCAGCTTTTCGACGGACAGGGGACCTTACGAGCAGTACTTC
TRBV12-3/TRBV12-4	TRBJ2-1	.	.	CASSLAPGVNEQFF	TGTGCCAGCAGTTTAGCGCCGGGAGTCAATGAGCAGTTCTTC
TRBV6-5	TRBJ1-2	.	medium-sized	CASSYSGGMLPYGYTF	TGTGCCAGCAGTTACTCAGGCGGTATGCTCCCCTATGGCTACACCTTC
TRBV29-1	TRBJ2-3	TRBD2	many	CSVERIAGGTDTDTQYF	TGCAGCGTTGAAAGGATAGCGGGGGGAACCGACACAGATACGCAGTATTTT
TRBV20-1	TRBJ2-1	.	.	CSARKRTRGAYNEQFF	TGCAGTGCTAGAAAGAGGACAAGGGGCGCCTACAATGAGCAGTTCTTC
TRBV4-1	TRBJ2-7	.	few	CASSQGPGRTYEQYF	TGCGCCAGCAGCCAAGGACCGGGACGGACCTACGAGCAGTACTTC
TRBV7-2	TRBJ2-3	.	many	CASSLVSDPSTDTQYF	TGTGCCAGCAGCTTAGTATCGGATCCTAGCACAGATACGCAGTATTTT
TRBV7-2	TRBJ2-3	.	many	CASSSRAVDTQYF	TGTGCCAGCAGCTCTAGGGCGGTGGATACGCAGTATTTT
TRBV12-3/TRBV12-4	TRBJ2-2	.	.	CASRAETGELFF	TGTGCCAGCAGGGCTGAAACCGGGGAGCTGTTTTTT
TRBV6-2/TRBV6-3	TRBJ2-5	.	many	CASNLRLGAPLHQETQYF	TGTGCCAGCAACCTACGCCTCGGAGCGCCACTACACCAAGAGACCCAGTACTTC
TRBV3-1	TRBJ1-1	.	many	CASSQGLIEAFF	TGTGCCAGCAGCCAGGGACTAATCGAAGCTTTCTTT
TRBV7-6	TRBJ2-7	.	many	CASSLGLTGGEQYF	TGTGCCAGCAGCTTAGGACTAACTGGGGGCGAGCAGTACTTC
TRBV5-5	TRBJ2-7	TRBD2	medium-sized	CASSLEAYHGRTSYEQYF	TGTGCCAGCAGCTTGGAGGCCTACCACGGGAGGACCTCCTACGAGCAGTACTTC
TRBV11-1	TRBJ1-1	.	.	CASSWDAATEAFF	TGTGCCAGCAGCTGGGACGCAGCGACTGAAGCTTTCTTT
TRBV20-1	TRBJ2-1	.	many	CSARGQDVTYNEQFF	TGCAGTGCTAGAGGACAGGATGTGACCTACAATGAGCAGTTCTTC
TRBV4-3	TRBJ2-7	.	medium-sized	CASSQAVIGSYEQYF	TGCGCCAGCAGCCAAGCGGTGATAGGTTCCTACGAGCAGTACTTC
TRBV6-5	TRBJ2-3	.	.	CASRLYAPSPADTQYF	TGTGCCAGCAGGCTTTACGCTCCCTCCCCCGCAGATACGCAGTATTTT
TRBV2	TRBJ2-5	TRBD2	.	CGGYQETQYF	TGCGGGGGGTACCAAGAGACCCAGTACTTC
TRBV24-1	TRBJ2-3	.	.	CATSVIGSTDTQYF	TGTGCCACCAGTGTCATCGGATCAACAGATACGCAGTATTTT
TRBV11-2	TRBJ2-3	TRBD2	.	CASSPQLASTDTQYF	TGTGCCAGCAGCCCCCAACTAGCGTCAACAGATACGCAGTATTTT
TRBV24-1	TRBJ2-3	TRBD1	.	CATSDPRDRGGDTQYF	TGTGCCACCAGTGACCCTAGGGACAGGGGGGGAGATACGCAGTATTTT
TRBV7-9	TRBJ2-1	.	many	CASSLVPGGPYNEQFF	TGTGCCAGCAGCTTAGTGCCAGGAGGGCCCTACAATGAGCAGTTCTTC
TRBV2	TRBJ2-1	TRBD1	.	CASRPGQGMWFF	TGTGCCAGCAGGCCAGGACAGGGTATGTGGTTCTTC
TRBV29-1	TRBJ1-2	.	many	CSASPSGDGDGYTF	TGCAGCGCGTCCCCCTCGGGGGATGGTGATGGCTACACCTTC
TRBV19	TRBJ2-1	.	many	CASSIQGRENNEQFF	TGTGCCAGTAGTATACAGGGGCGAGAAAACAATGAGCAGTTCTTC
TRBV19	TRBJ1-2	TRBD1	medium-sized	CASTSYRDRIHYGYTF	TGTGCCAGTACCTCTTACCGGGACAGAATACACTATGGCTACACCTTC
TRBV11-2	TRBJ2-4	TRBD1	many	CASSLVETGRIAKNIQYF	TGTGCCAGCAGCTTAGTCGAGACAGGGCGAATTGCCAAAAACATTCAGTACTTC
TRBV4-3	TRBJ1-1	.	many	CPSSQDKGVEAFF	TGCCCCAGCAGCCAAGATAAGGGGGTGGAAGCTTTCTTT
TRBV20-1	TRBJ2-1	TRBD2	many	CSARKASGANEQFF	TGCAGTGCTAGAAAGGCTAGCGGGGCGAATGAGCAGTTCTTC
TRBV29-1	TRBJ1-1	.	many	CSVPRGATEAFF	TGCAGCGTCCCCAGAGGGGCCACTGAAGCTTTCTTT
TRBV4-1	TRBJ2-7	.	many	CASSHTDGSSYEQYF	TGCGCCAGCAGCCACACAGACGGGAGCTCCTACGAGCAGTACTTC
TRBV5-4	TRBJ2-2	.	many	CASRPGQNTGELFF	TGTGCCAGCAGACCGGGACAGAACACCGGGGAGCTGTTTTTT
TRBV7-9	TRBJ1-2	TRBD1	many	CASSTRTGMNYGYTF	TGTGCCAGCAGCACCAGGACAGGGATGAACTATGGCTACACCTTC